The TCR beta chain under discussion was sequenced for a study of cytomegalovirus exposure and HLA in healthy donors. V trimming: 3 bases; J trimming: 0 bases; junction bases outside the gene matches: 12. CDR1 is MGHRA, CDR2 YSYEKL, per germline. CDR3 length: 19 amino acids. PCR primers comprised 60 Vbeta and 13 Jbeta primers. Measured with immunoSEQ multiplex PCR; TCRdb has only the in-frame clones, and not every one. This table has approximately 200,000 clones, about 84% appearing once. This clone was seen a single time. Sequenced input: PBMCs. The rearrangement links TRBV4-1 to TRBJ1-3; 9 bases fit TRBD1. This TCR was sampled from a human donor in good health. CDR3 in amino acids: CASSHNVPGQGSSGNTIYF. The CDR3 nucleotides read TGCGCCAGCAGCCACAACGTCCCGGGACAGGGATCCTCTGGAAACACCATATATTTT.